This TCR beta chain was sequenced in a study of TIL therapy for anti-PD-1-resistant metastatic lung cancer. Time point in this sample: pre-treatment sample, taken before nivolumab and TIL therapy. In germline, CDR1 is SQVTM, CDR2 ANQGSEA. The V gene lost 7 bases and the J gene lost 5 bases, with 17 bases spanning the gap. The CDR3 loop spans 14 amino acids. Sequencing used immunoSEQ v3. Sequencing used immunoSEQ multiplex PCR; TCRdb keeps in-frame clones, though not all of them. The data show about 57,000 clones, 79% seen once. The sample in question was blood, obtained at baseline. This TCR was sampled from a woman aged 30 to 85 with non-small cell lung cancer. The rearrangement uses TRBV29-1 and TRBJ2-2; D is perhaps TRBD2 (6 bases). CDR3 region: CSASGRTGTGELFF. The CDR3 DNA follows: TGCAGCGCCTCGGGGAGGACGGGGACCGGGGAGCTGTTTTTT.